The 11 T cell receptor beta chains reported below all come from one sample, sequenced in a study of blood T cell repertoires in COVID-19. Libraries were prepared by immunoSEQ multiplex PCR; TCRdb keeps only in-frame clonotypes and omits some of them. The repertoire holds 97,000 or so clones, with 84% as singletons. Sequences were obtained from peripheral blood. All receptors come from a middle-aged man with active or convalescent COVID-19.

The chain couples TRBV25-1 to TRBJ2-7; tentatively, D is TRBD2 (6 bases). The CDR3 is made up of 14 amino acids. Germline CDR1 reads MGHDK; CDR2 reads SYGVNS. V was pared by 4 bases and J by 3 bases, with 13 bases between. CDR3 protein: CASSGMGGDYEQYF. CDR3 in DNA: TGTGCCAGCAGTGGGATGGGGGGTGACTACGAGCAGTACTTC.

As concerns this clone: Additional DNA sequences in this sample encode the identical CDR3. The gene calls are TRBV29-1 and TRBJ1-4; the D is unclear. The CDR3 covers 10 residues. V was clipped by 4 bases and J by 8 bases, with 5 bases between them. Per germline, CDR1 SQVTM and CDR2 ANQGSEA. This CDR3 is CSVGEEKLFF. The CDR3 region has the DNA TGCAGCGTTGGCGAAGAAAAACTGTTTTTT.

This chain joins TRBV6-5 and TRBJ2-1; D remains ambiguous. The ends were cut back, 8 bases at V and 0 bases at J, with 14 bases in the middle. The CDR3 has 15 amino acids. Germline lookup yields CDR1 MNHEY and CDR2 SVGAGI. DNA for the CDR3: TGTGCCAGCGAAAGTGAGGCGAGCTCCTACAATGAGCAGTTCTTC. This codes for CASESEASSYNEQFF.

The CDR3 bases are TGTGCCAGCTCCGCGACACAGGGCTCCGGAAACACCATATATTTT. Translated, it gives CASSATQGSGNTIYF. This chain joins TRBV18 and TRBJ1-3, with D possibly TRBD1 on 6 matching bases. The length of the CDR3 is 15 residues. V was pared by 6 bases and J by 4 bases, with 16 bases between. The germline V gene has CDR1 KGHSH and CDR2 LQKENI.

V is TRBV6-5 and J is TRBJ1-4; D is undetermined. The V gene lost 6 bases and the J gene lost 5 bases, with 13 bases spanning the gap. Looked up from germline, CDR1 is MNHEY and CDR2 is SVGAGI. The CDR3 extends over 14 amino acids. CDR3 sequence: CASRRGVRNEKLFF. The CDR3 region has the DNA TGTGCCAGCAGGCGCGGGGTGAGAAATGAAAAACTGTTTTTT.

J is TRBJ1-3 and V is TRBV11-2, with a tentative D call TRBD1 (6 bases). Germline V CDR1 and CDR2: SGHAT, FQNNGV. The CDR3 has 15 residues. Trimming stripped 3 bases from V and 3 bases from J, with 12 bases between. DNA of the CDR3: TGTGCCAGCAGCTTGGAGGGAGGGGGTGGAAACACCATATATTTT. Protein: CASSLEGGGGNTIYF. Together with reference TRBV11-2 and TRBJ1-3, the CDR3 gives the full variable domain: EAGVAQSPRYKIIEKRQSVAFWCNPISGHATLYWYQQILGQGPKLLIQFQNNGVVDDSQLPKDRFSAERLKGVDSTLKIQPAKLEDSAVYLCASSLEGGGGNTIYFGEGSWLTVV.

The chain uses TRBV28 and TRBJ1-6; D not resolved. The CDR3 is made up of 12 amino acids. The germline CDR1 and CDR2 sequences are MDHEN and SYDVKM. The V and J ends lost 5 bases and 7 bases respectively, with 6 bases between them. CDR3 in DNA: TGTGCCAGCAGTGAGAGAAATTCACCCCTCCACTTT. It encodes CASSERNSPLHF.

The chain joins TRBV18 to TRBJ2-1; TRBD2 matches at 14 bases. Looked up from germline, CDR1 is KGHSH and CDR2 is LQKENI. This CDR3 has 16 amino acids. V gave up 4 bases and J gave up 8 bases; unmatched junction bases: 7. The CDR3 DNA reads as TGTGCCAGCTCACGGAACGGGACTAGCGGGGGCCATGAGCAGTTCTTC. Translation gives CASSRNGTSGGHEQFF.

CDR3 in amino acids: CASNTGTVAKNIQYF. In nucleotides, the CDR3 is TGTGCCAGCAATACGGGAACAGTTGCCAAAAACATTCAGTACTTC. V usage is TRBV6-5 and J usage is TRBJ2-4, with a possible D match to TRBD2 (5 bases). This CDR3 has 15 residues. Deletions cut 7 bases from V and 1 base from J, with 14 bases between. In germline, CDR1 is MNHEY, CDR2 SVGAGI.

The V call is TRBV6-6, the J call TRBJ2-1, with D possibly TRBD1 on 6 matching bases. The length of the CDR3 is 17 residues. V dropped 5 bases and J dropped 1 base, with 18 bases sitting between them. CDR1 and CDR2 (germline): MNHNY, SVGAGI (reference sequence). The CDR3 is CASSPYKITGSYNEQFF. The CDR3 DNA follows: TGTGCCAGCAGTCCCTATAAGATAACAGGGTCCTACAATGAGCAGTTCTTC.

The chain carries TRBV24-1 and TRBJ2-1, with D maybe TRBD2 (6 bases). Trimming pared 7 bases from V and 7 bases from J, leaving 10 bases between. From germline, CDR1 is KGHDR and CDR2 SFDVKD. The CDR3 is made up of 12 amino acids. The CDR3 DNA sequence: TGTGCCACCAGCGGGACTTCAAATGAGCAGTTCTTC. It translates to CATSGTSNEQFF.